Shown below are 20 T cell receptor beta chains from a single sample sequenced in a study of T cell changes during pregnancy in multiple sclerosis. Sequencing was performed with immunoSEQ multiplex PCR; in TCRdb, only in-frame clones are kept and a portion is missing. The sample carries fewer than 50,000 clones, about 94% recorded once. The sample was CD8+ T cells from peripheral blood mononuclear cells, taken in the third trimester of pregnancy. The receptors shown here come from a female donor with multiple sclerosis, enrolled in a pregnancy study.

This rearrangement joins TRBV28 to TRBJ2-5, with 9 bases fitting TRBD2. The CDR3 covers 21 residues. Germline-derived CDR1 and CDR2 are MDHEN and SYDVKM. V shed 1 base, J shed 2 bases, and the junction held 20 bases outside the gene matches. CDR3 DNA sequence: TGTGCCAGCAGTTTATCTCTAGCGGGGACCCAGGCCACAAGCTCACAAGAGACCCAGTACTTC. The encoded protein is CASSLSLAGTQATSSQETQYF.

J is TRBJ1-1 and V is TRBV27, with D possibly being TRBD1 (6 bases). CDR3 length equals 15 residues. Trimming removed 7 bases at V and 4 bases at J, with 19 bases between. In germline, CDR1 is MNHEY, CDR2 SMNVEV (reference sequence). The CDR3 region has the DNA TGTGCCAGCACTAAATCTTGGGGGCTGGGCACTGAAGCTTTCTTT. This gives the protein CASTKSWGLGTEAFF.

The V and J genes are TRBV2 and TRBJ1-3; 7 nucleotides line up with TRBD1. Germline-derived CDR1 and CDR2 are SNHLY and FYNNEI. Trimming cost V 6 bases and J 0 bases; bases outside gene matches: 5. The CDR3 sequence is 15 residues long. In DNA form, the CDR3 reads TGTGCCAGCAGGCAGGACAGGTCCTCTGGAAACACCATATATTTT. Its translation: CASRQDRSSGNTIYF.

This chain joins TRBV15 and TRBJ2-7; 8 positions match TRBD1. Trimming removed 5 bases from V and 6 bases from J; junction bases left unmatched: 6. The CDR3 has 13 residues. Germline V lookup: CDR1 LNHNV, CDR2 YYDKDF (reference sequence). Written as DNA, the CDR3 is TGTGCCACCAGCGGTCAGGGGGCTTCCGAGCAGTACTTC. It yields the protein CATSGQGASEQYF.

The chain recombines TRBV29-1 with TRBJ2-4; TRBD1 agrees at 8 bases. The CDR3 has 15 residues. The germline V gene has CDR1 SQVTM and CDR2 ANQGSEA. J was trimmed by 2 bases and V by 5 bases; bases with no gene match: 8. The CDR3 DNA follows: TGCAGCGTTTACAGGGGGGATGAGTCCAAAAACATTCAGTACTTC. Translated: CSVYRGDESKNIQYF.

This sequence joins TRBV9 and TRBJ2-2; the match to TRBD1 covers 8 bases. V dropped 3 bases and J dropped 4; count of bases not matched to a gene: 11. Germline V gives CDR1 SGDLS, CDR2 YYNGEE. This CDR3 region has 17 residues. The CDR3 loop reads CASSGLNRGMSTGELFF. CDR3 sequence (DNA): TGTGCCAGCAGCGGACTGAACAGGGGGATGTCCACCGGGGAGCTGTTTTTT.

The chain links TRBV5-1 to TRBJ2-1; weak D call: TRBD2 (7 bases). V shed 0 bases and J shed 8 bases, with 15 bases lying between them. The CDR3 sequence is 15 residues long. In germline, CDR1 is SGHRS, CDR2 YFSETQ. The CDR3 DNA sequence: TGCGCCAGCAGCTTGGAGGGGGGGTCGGTTGATGAGCAGTTCTTC. Its translation is CASSLEGGSVDEQFF.

Notes on this clone: The junction does not match germline at one end; this may be a read error. CDR3 in DNA: TGTGCTAGCAGCTTAGGCAACAGGGTACAAGAGACCCAGTACTTC. Protein product: CASSLGNRVQETQYF. This chain uses TRBV7-7 with TRBJ2-5; a weak D match, TRBD1 (6 bases). The CDR3 runs 15 residues. Germline V lookup: CDR1 SSHAT, CDR2 FNYEAQ (reference sequence). The full variable domain, completed using reference TRBV7-7 and TRBJ2-5, is GAGVSQSPRYKVTKRGQDVTLRCDPISSHATLYWYQQALGQGPEFLTYFNYEAQPDKSGLPSDRFSAERPEGSISTLTIQRTEQRDSAMYRCASSLGNRVQETQYFGPGTRLLVL.

The chain combines TRBV18 with TRBJ2-7; TRBD2 aligns across 7 bases. CDR1 and CDR2 (germline): KGHSH, LQKENI. The CDR3 consists of 15 residues. Trimming took 0 bases from V and 2 from J; bases not matched to a gene: 4. CDR3 amino acids: CASSPPERGTYEQYF. CDR3 coding DNA: TGTGCCAGCTCACCACCGGAGCGGGGTACCTACGAGCAGTACTTC. The full variable domain, in which reference TRBV18 and TRBJ2-7 provide the parts outside the CDR3, is NAGVMQNPRHLVRRRGQEARLRCSPMKGHSHVYWYRQLPEEGLKFMVYLQKENIIDESGMPKERFSAEFPKEGPSILRIQQVVRGDSAAYFCASSPPERGTYEQYFGPGTRLTVT.

CDR3 protein: CASSSPGRQAFF. The CDR3 DNA sequence: TGTGCCAGCAGTTCTCCAGGGAGGCAAGCTTTCTTT. The V gene is TRBV28, the J gene TRBJ1-1; the D gene is possibly TRBD1 (5 bases). Germline V gives CDR1 MDHEN, CDR2 SYDVKM. This CDR3 has 12 amino acids. With 4 bases removed from V and 9 bases from J, the gap between germline ends came to 12 bases.

The chain joins TRBV27 to TRBJ2-1; D call uncertain. Trimming left V 5 bases short and J 10 bases short, with 12 bases between. CDR3 length equals 12 residues. CDR1 MNHEY and CDR2 SMNVEV come from the germline V gene (reference sequence). The CDR3 region is CASSPRHEEQFF. The CDR3 bases are TGTGCCAGCAGTCCAAGACATGAAGAGCAGTTCTTC.

This chain joins TRBV6-5 and TRBJ2-7; possible D gene TRBD2, 6 bases. V lost 7 bases and J 6 bases, leaving 16 bases between the germline ends. CDR3 size: 13 residues. Germline V gives CDR1 MNHEY, CDR2 SVGAGI. In DNA, the CDR3 is TGTGCCAGCACCCCAGGTGGGACTCGCGAGCAGTACTTC. This sequence encodes CASTPGGTREQYF.

J is TRBJ2-7 and V is TRBV27; 8 bases match TRBD1. CDR3 length: 13 residues. The V segment lost 8 bases and the J segment 1 base; nucleotides outside the gene matches: 4. Germline CDR1 reads MNHEY; CDR2 reads SMNVEV (reference sequence). The CDR3 nucleotides read TGTGCCAGCTGGGGGACAGGTTCCTACGAGCAGTACTTC. Its translation: CASWGTGSYEQYF.

The rearrangement joins TRBV27 to TRBJ2-3, with a possible D match to TRBD1 (5 bases). Trimming pared 6 bases from V and 0 bases from J, leaving 13 bases between. The V gene's germline CDR1 is MNHEY and CDR2 SMNVEV (reference sequence). CDR3 length: 15 amino acids. This chain's CDR3 is CASSGGQVSTDTQYF. DNA of the CDR3: TGTGCCAGCAGCGGCGGACAAGTGAGCACAGATACGCAGTATTTT.

The rearrangement joins TRBV7-6 to TRBJ2-7, with D possibly TRBD1 on 5 matching bases. V lost 5 bases, J lost 0 bases, and 14 bases lay in between. The germline CDR1 and CDR2 sequences are SGHVS and FNYEAQ. This CDR3 comprises 15 residues. The CDR3 coding sequence is TGTGCCAGCAGCCCCAGAACAGGAAGCTCCTACGAGCAGTACTTC. This codes for CASSPRTGSSYEQYF.

This clone has only one observation. The CDR3 loop reads CASSPVLTGGLREQYF. In DNA, the CDR3 is TGTGCCAGCAGCCCTGTTTTAACCGGAGGCCTACGCGAGCAGTACTTC. The chain carries TRBV7-9 and TRBJ2-7, with D perhaps matching TRBD2 (5 bases). V lost 5 bases, J lost 6 bases, and 23 bases lay in between. Germline values: CDR1 SEHNR, CDR2 FQNEAQ (reference sequence). The CDR3 has 16 residues.

V and J are TRBV27 and TRBJ1-1; D is uncertain. Trimming cost V 8 bases and J 0 bases, with 10 bases left between them. The germline V gene encodes CDR1 MNHEY and CDR2 SMNVEV (reference sequence). This CDR3 has 13 residues. The CDR3: CASYSLLNTEAFF. The CDR3 bases are TGTGCCAGCTACAGCCTTTTGAACACTGAAGCTTTCTTT.

This chain links TRBV19 with TRBJ2-1; tentatively, D is TRBD2 (6 bases). V lost 10 bases and J 3 bases, leaving 16 bases between the germline ends. Germline lookup yields CDR1 LNHDA and CDR2 SQIVND (reference sequence). The CDR3 loop spans 14 amino acids. CDR3 bases: TGTGCCACAAACGGAGGGTATCACTACAATGAGCAGTTCTTC. It encodes CATNGGYHYNEQFF.

The CDR3 sequence is CASSLGTVFYGYTF. CDR3 sequence (DNA): TGTGCCAGCAGCTTAGGGACAGTGTTCTATGGCTACACCTTC. The V and J genes are TRBV5-6 and TRBJ1-2; 7 nucleotides line up with TRBD1. CDR3 length equals 14 residues. V shed 2 bases and J 4 bases; nucleotides not matched to a gene: 5. Germline assignment: CDR1 SGHDT and CDR2 YYEEEE.

This chain uses TRBV5-5 with TRBJ2-7, with D perhaps matching TRBD1 (5 bases). The germline V gene has CDR1 SGHKS and CDR2 YYEKEE (reference sequence). This CDR3 comprises 15 residues. The ends were cut back, 4 bases at V and 1 base at J, with 15 bases in the middle. DNA of the CDR3: TGTGCCAGCAGCGTGGACATAGCCACTTCCTACGAGCAGTACTTC. As protein: CASSVDIATSYEQYF.